The next 30 T cell receptor beta chains were all read from a single sample in a study of T cell responses to AZD1222 COVID-19 vaccine. Sequenced by immunoSEQ multiplex PCR; TCRdb stores in-frame clones only, minus some. The data contain 130,000 to 150,000 clones, about 91% of them singletons. Here the sequenced sample was peripheral blood, taken on day 0 of AZD1222 vaccination. These receptors were collected from an adult in good health.

This sequence joins TRBV12-3 or TRBV12-4 and TRBJ2-7; no definite D call. The CDR3 length is 11 residues. V was clipped by 1 base and J by 9 bases, with 7 bases between them. DNA of the CDR3: TGTGCCAGCAGTTTAGGGAGTTGGCAGTACTTC. Translation: CASSLGSWQYF.

The chain couples TRBV4-2 to TRBJ1-5, with D possibly being TRBD1 (6 bases). From germline, CDR1 is LGHNA and CDR2 YNFKEQ. The CDR3 is 15 amino acids. V lost 5 bases, J lost 4 bases, and 15 bases lay in between. In DNA, the CDR3 is TGTGCCAGCAGCGAACACTACCAGGGGAATCAGCCCCAGCATTTT. Amino acid sequence: CASSEHYQGNQPQHF.

J is TRBJ1-2 and V is TRBV6-5; D unresolved. The V end lost 2 bases, the J end lost 7 bases, and 8 bases lay between the germline ends. The CDR3 is 12 residues long. CDR1 MNHEY and CDR2 SVGAGI come from the germline V gene. The CDR3 spells CASSYKQTGYTF. CDR3 sequence (DNA): TGTGCCAGCAGTTACAAACAGACTGGCTACACCTTC.

V usage is TRBV3-1 (or the pseudogene TRBV3-2) and J usage is TRBJ2-5; tentatively, D is TRBD1 or TRBD2 (5 bases each). There are 16 residues in the CDR3. The germline V and J ends were trimmed by 4 bases and 5 bases, with 20 bases remaining between them. Germline loops: CDR1 LGHDT, CDR2 YNNKEL (reference sequence). The CDR3 sequence is CASSPPPGPPRETQYF. The CDR3 DNA reads as TGTGCCAGCAGCCCGCCGCCGGGACCTCCTAGGGAGACCCAGTACTTC.

The rearrangement links TRBV30 to TRBJ2-3, with TRBD1 matching over 7 bases. The CDR3 contains 17 residues. The V and J ends lost 1 base and 1 base, in that order; junction bases with no gene match: 11. The germline V gene encodes CDR1 GTSNPN and CDR2 SVGIG (reference sequence). CDR3 nucleotide sequence: TGTGCCTGGAGTGAGGCGACAGGGAAGGTTGGCACAGATACGCAGTATTTT. Amino acids: CAWSEATGKVGTDTQYF.

The J gene is TRBJ1-6, the V gene TRBV29-1; D perhaps matches TRBD1 (5 bases). CDR1 is SQVTM and CDR2 is ANQGSEA in the germline V gene. Trimming shortened V by 6 bases and J by 7 bases, and 16 bases separated the two germline ends. The CDR3 loop spans 14 amino acids. The DNA for the CDR3 is TGCAGCGTCCAGACCGGACGGGGCAATTCACCCCTCCACTTT. The encoded protein is CSVQTGRGNSPLHF.

This chain uses TRBV11-2 with TRBJ2-1, with 7 nucleotides matching TRBD1. CDR1 SGHAT and CDR2 FQNNGV come from the germline V gene. The CDR3 has 15 amino acids. Losses at the gene ends were 5 bases for V and 4 bases for J; bases not matched to a gene: 8. The CDR3, as DNA: TGTGCCAGCAGCCATTCCGGGACAGCTTACAATGAGCAGTTCTTC. This translates into CASSHSGTAYNEQFF.

The gene calls are TRBV25-1 and TRBJ2-1; D may be TRBD1 (5 bases). Trimming stripped 2 bases from V and 7 bases from J, with 12 bases between. Germline-derived CDR1 and CDR2 are MGHDK and SYGVNS. This CDR3 has 14 amino acids. CDR3: CASSEGGAGNEQFF. CDR3 DNA sequence: TGTGCCAGCAGTGAAGGTGGGGCTGGGAATGAGCAGTTCTTC.

The chain carries TRBV6-4 and TRBJ2-2; D unresolved. Germline CDR1 and CDR2: MRHNA and SNTAGT. The CDR3 is 14 residues long. V was clipped by 0 bases and J by 6 bases, with 8 bases between them. The CDR3 DNA follows: TGTGCCAGCAGTGACTCGAGCTTGCCCGGGGAGCTGTTTTTT. This codes for CASSDSSLPGELFF.

The chain recombines TRBV28 with TRBJ1-5; 9 positions match TRBD1. The CDR3 totals 14 residues. J was trimmed by 7 bases and V by 4 bases; bases with no gene match: 5. Looked up from germline, CDR1 is MDHEN and CDR2 is SYDVKM. CDR3 in DNA: TGTGCCAGCAGTTCACAGGGGGCAGGACAGCCCCAGCATTTT. Protein sequence: CASSSQGAGQPQHF.

This clone was observed a handful of times. The V gene is TRBV7-2, the J gene TRBJ2-5, with D hard to call. The CDR3 runs to 13 residues. Germline assignment: CDR1 SGHTA and CDR2 FQGNSA. Between the trimmed V and J ends, which lost 1 base and 5 bases, there was a span of 8 bases. CDR3 nucleotides: TGTGCCAGCAGCTTAGGGGTGGCGGAGACCCAGTACTTC. Translating gives CASSLGVAETQYF.

The gene calls are TRBV6-1 and TRBJ2-1, with D unresolved. The CDR3 consists of 14 residues. The V gene's germline CDR1 is MNHNS and CDR2 SASEGT. Trimming removed 0 bases from V and 5 bases from J, with 8 bases in between. CDR3 nucleotide sequence: TGTGCCAGCAGTGAAGCGTGGTCACACAATGAGCAGTTCTTC. Translating gives CASSEAWSHNEQFF.

This chain joins TRBV2 and TRBJ1-5, with D maybe TRBD1 (5 bases). Germline CDR1 is SNHLY and CDR2 is FYNNEI. V was shortened by 6 bases and J by 6 bases, with 15 bases between the two germline ends. The CDR3 is 14 residues long. CDR3 region: CASSETGRAQPQHF. DNA for the CDR3: TGTGCCAGCAGCGAAACGGGGCGCGCTCAGCCCCAGCATTTT.

The chain combines TRBV24-1 with TRBJ2-2; D unclear. Germline V CDR1 and CDR2: KGHDR, SFDVKD. V was trimmed by 6 bases and J by 2 bases, leaving 9 bases between them. There are 14 residues in the CDR3. CDR3 region: CATSSLSNTGELFF. The CDR3 nucleotides are TGTGCCACCAGTTCGTTGAGTAACACCGGGGAGCTGTTTTTT.

The rearrangement joins TRBV5-1 to TRBJ1-6; 8 bases line up with TRBD1. This CDR3 comprises 16 residues. The germline CDR1 and CDR2 sequences are SGHRS and YFSETQ. With V trimmed by 4 bases and J by 9 bases, 12 bases remained unmatched. CDR3 nucleotide sequence: TGCGCCAGCAGCCCGTTGGAGGGGACAGGACCTTCACCCCTCCACTTT. This translates into CASSPLEGTGPSPLHF. The full variable domain, in which reference TRBV5-1 and TRBJ1-6 provide the parts outside the CDR3, is KAGVTQTPRYLIKTRGQQVTLSCSPISGHRSVSWYQQTPGQGLQFLFEYFSETQRNKGNFPGRFSGRQFSNSRSEMNVSTLELGDSALYLCASSPLEGTGPSPLHFGNGTRLTVT.

The chain joins TRBV5-4 to TRBJ2-7; 11 nucleotides match TRBD1. With V trimmed by 3 bases and J by 5 bases, 7 bases remained unmatched. Germline V CDR1 and CDR2: SGHNT, YYREEE (reference sequence). This CDR3 is 15 amino acids long. For the CDR3, the DNA is TGTGCCAGCAGCTCCGGACAGGGGGCGCCCAACGAGCAGTACTTC. It is translated as CASSSGQGAPNEQYF.

A single count supports this clone. The V gene is TRBV5-4, the J gene TRBJ2-1; D is ambiguous. CDR3 size: 15 residues. With 2 bases removed from V and 0 bases from J, the gap between germline ends came to 9 bases. The germline V gene encodes CDR1 SGHNT and CDR2 YYREEE (reference sequence). The CDR3 DNA is TGTGCCAGCAGCTTCGATGCTGCCTCCTACAATGAGCAGTTCTTC. The encoded protein is CASSFDAASYNEQFF.

The chain is built from TRBV7-2 and TRBJ1-3; D gene ambiguous. V lost 4 bases to trimming and J lost 0 bases, with 7 bases between them. The CDR3 runs to 14 residues. Germline CDR1 is SGHTA and CDR2 is FQGNSA. CDR3 bases: TGTGCCAGCAGCTGGGCCCTCTCTGGAAACACCATATATTTT. Translation gives CASSWALSGNTIYF.

This clone has just one count. Here the CDR3 DNA reads TGTGCCACCAGTGATTCCGGACGGAGGGAACCCGGCTACACCTTC. This encodes CATSDSGRREPGYTF. The V and J genes are TRBV24-1 and TRBJ1-2; D unresolved. V dropped 2 bases and J dropped 8 bases, with 17 bases sitting between them. The CDR3 runs to 15 residues. Germline CDR1 is KGHDR and CDR2 is SFDVKD.

This sequence joins TRBV7-2 and TRBJ1-4; 8 bases are a match to TRBD1. CDR3 length equals 16 residues. Germline-derived CDR1 and CDR2 are SGHTA and FQGNSA. V trimming: 3 bases; J trimming: 8 bases; junction bases outside the gene matches: 11. The CDR3, as DNA: TGTGCCAGCAGCTTGGCGGACAGGGCCGTAGGGGAAAAACTGTTTTTT. Translating it yields CASSLADRAVGEKLFF.

The V call is TRBV6-5, the J call TRBJ2-5; TRBD1 aligns across 9 bases. Losses at the gene ends were 4 bases for V and 0 bases for J; bases not matched to a gene: 3. Germline CDR1 and CDR2: MNHEY and SVGAGI. The CDR3 has 15 amino acids. CDR3 loop: CASSSQGAYQETQYF. The CDR3 nucleotides are TGTGCCAGCAGTTCACAGGGGGCGTACCAAGAGACCCAGTACTTC.

This clone was seen only once. The V call is TRBV10-3, the J call TRBJ1-2; weak D call: TRBD1 (6 bases). The length of the CDR3 is 15 residues. CDR1 ENHRY and CDR2 SYGVKD come from the germline V gene. Trimming took 4 bases from V and 8 from J, leaving 20 bases between them. CDR3 in amino acids: CAISALEEQGGGYTF. The CDR3 bases are TGTGCCATCAGTGCTTTAGAAGAACAGGGAGGGGGCTACACCTTC.

The genes are TRBV5-1 and TRBJ2-3, with D maybe TRBD1 (5 bases). Trimming removed 1 base from V and 1 base from J, with 13 bases in between. CDR3 size: 16 residues. Germline CDR1 SGHRS, CDR2 YFSETQ. CDR3 loop: CASSLNQGLGTDTQYF. DNA for the CDR3: TGCGCCAGCAGCTTGAATCAGGGATTAGGCACAGATACGCAGTATTTT.

The chain combines TRBV1 with TRBJ2-2. TRBV1 is listed as a pseudogene. The CDR3 length is 14 residues. This CDR3 is CTSSQDWGTGELFF. CDR3 coding DNA: TGCACCAGCAGCCAAGACTGGGGCACCGGGGAGCTGTTTTTT.

The chain links TRBV7-9 to TRBJ2-3; weak D call: TRBD1 (6 bases). CDR3 length: 15 residues. Trimming took 7 bases from V and 2 from J, leaving 16 bases between them. CDR1 and CDR2 from the germline V gene are SEHNR and FQNEAQ (reference sequence). The CDR3 DNA is TGTGCCAGCACACGGGCAGGGGACCCCACAGATACGCAGTATTTT. Translation gives CASTRAGDPTDTQYF.

V gene TRBV19 combines with J gene TRBJ2-2; D possibly uses TRBD1 or TRBD2 (6 bases each). The CDR3 totals 16 residues. V lost 7 bases and J lost 0, with 15 bases in between. CDR1 is LNHDA, CDR2 SQIVND, per germline (reference sequence). The CDR3 bases are TGTGCCAGTACCAAGTGGGGGGCGGCGAACACCGGGGAGCTGTTTTTT. This codes for CASTKWGAANTGELFF.

The chain is built from TRBV4-1 and TRBJ1-4; D gene ambiguous. This CDR3 has 15 amino acids. Trimming stripped 0 bases from V and 3 bases from J, with 8 bases between. The germline V gene encodes CDR1 MGHRA and CDR2 YSYEKL. CDR3 DNA: TGCGCCAGCAGCCAAGAGGGATGGCCTAATGAAAAACTGTTTTTT. It translates to CASSQEGWPNEKLFF.

In its sample, this clone was seen once. The chain is built from TRBV10-3 and TRBJ1-6; D is perhaps TRBD1 (6 bases). Germline CDR1 ENHRY, CDR2 SYGVKD. Between the trimmed V and J ends, which lost 10 bases and 8 bases, there was a span of 15 bases. The CDR3 spans 13 residues. The CDR3 loop is CATRQVWDSPLHF. The CDR3 DNA reads as TGTGCCACCAGACAGGTTTGGGATTCACCCCTCCACTTT.

The CDR3 DNA is TGTGCCAGCACCCCCATGTCCTACACTGAAGCTTTCTTT. This gives the protein CASTPMSYTEAFF. The J gene is TRBJ1-1, the V gene TRBV12-3 or TRBV12-4; no clear D gene. The V and J ends lost 7 bases and 3 bases respectively, with 12 bases between them. This CDR3 is 13 amino acids long.

This clone has only one observation. The V and J genes are TRBV11-2 and TRBJ1-2, with D perhaps TRBD1 (5 bases). Germline CDR1 is SGHAT and CDR2 is FQNNGV. Trimming removed 5 bases from V and 3 bases from J, with 16 bases in between. CDR3 size: 15 residues. In DNA form, the CDR3 reads TGTGCCAGCAGCCCCCGCCCGGGGCCTTACTATGGCTACACCTTC. Translating it yields CASSPRPGPYYGYTF.